This T cell receptor beta chain appears in the sequencing data of a study of OX40 agonist ivuxolimab in advanced cancers. Study-wide points: Nonresponders, in some cases, also had low normalized T-cell clonal expansion.

The method was immunoSEQ multiplex PCR; TCRdb's version includes in-frame clones alone and lacks a portion of them. Found here are about 73,000 clones, about 90% of them singletons; the top ten hold roughly 0.72%. Concerning this clone itself: Its target is not known.

Germline V gives CDR1 SGHRS, CDR2 YFSETQ. V was clipped by 1 base and J by 1 base, with 9 bases between them. This CDR3 comprises 16 residues. Excluded were patients having autoimmune disease history or systemic immunosuppression. The timepoints at which blood was sampled were baseline, cycle 4 day 1, and cycle 7 day 1. Sequences were derived from CD4+ or CD8+ T cells sorted from blood, sampled in a trial of the OX40 agonist ivuxolimab. The origin of this receptor is an adult with an advanced solid tumor such as melanoma, head and neck, liver or kidney cancer. The V and J genes are TRBV5-1 and TRBJ2-6, with D possibly being TRBD1 (6 bases). This chain's CDR3 is CASSLFTGSGANVLTF. The CDR3 region has the DNA TGCGCCAGCAGCTTGTTTACAGGGTCTGGGGCCAACGTCCTGACTTTC.